This TCR beta chain was observed in a study of Ad26.COV2.S vaccination and SARS-CoV-2 variants. Study results and caveats: There was a possibility that the TCR breadth and depth analyses underestimated total T cell responses. Vaccinees showed greater spike-specific TCR breadth than placebo recipients.

On this clone itself: The antigen remains undetermined.

Germline V gene data show CDR1 as SGHTA and CDR2 as FQGNSA. Trimming stripped 4 bases from V and 6 bases from J, with 13 bases between. The CDR3 length is 14 residues. Sample treatment: around 19 received Ad26.COV2.S at low or high dose, single or two shots; roughly 5 received placebo; per-sample allocation not given. Day 63 following the first vaccine or placebo injection was when the samples were taken. Sequencing was performed with immunoSEQ multiplex PCR; in TCRdb, only in-frame clones are kept and a portion is missing. The sample consists of about 350,000 clones, around 84% of them appearing once.

This rearrangement joins TRBV7-2 to TRBJ2-1, with D maybe TRBD2 (6 bases). The source was peripheral blood, collected in a trial of Ad26.COV2.S vaccine versus placebo. The sequence derives from a person aged 18 to 65 who received the Ad26.COV2.S COVID-19 vaccine or a placebo. CDR3 residues: CASSSPRGGNEQFF. As DNA, the CDR3 is TGTGCCAGCAGCTCCCCACGGGGAGGCAATGAGCAGTTCTTC.